This T cell receptor (beta chain) derives from a study of cytotoxic CD8 clonotypes in ibrutinib-treated CLL. As for the study in general: For this cohort, patients were approximately ten relapsed/refractory and roughly 14 treatment-naive, while some 18 were IGHV unmutated. Patients attained about 25 partial and 2 complete responses; at median around 5.5 years, roughly 15 remained remitted while around twelve progressed. Study-wide findings and caveats: Rare overall, public clonotypes shrank or held steady under therapy. At progression, clonality fell back toward baseline after rising at ibrutinib response.

The method was immunoSEQ multiplex PCR; TCRdb's version includes in-frame clones alone and lacks a portion of them. The sample consists of around 310,000 clones, around four fifths of them appearing once. Comment on this clone: Its antigen is still unknown.

The starting material was PBMCs, obtained before ibrutinib treatment. The source of this sequence is a human donor with chronic lymphocytic leukemia.

CDR3 in amino acids: CATSGDRLNEQFF. CDR3 nucleotides: TGTGCCACCAGCGGGGATCGACTAAATGAGCAGTTCTTC. The rearrangement uses TRBV15 and TRBJ2-1; D is perhaps TRBD2 (5 bases). Germline CDR1 and CDR2: LNHNV and YYDKDF (reference sequence). The CDR3 consists of 13 residues. V was clipped by 5 bases and J by 7 bases, with 12 bases between them.